The T cell receptor (beta chain) under discussion was sequenced for a study of blood T cell repertoires in COVID-19. For the study at large: Samples came from the United States, Italy and Spain, spanning acute and convalescent COVID-19. Sources were T cells, B-cell-depleted T cells, or PBMCs; the material itself was cDNA or gDNA.

The CDR3 sequence is 14 residues long. From germline, CDR1 is SGHDT and CDR2 YYEEEE. Trimming cost V 4 bases and J 5 bases, with 15 bases left between them. The table lists this clone with a count of one. Per the authors' pipeline: It was from reference gene primer amplification that nucleated cell counts were estimated. Method: immunoSEQ multiplex PCR; TCRdb's copy keeps in-frame clones and lacks some. D and trimming were read from the DNA, whereas the V and J calls and clone size are those reported in that table. The sample records 300,000 to 400,000 clones, 91% being singletons. This receptor was identified in a woman between 18 and 29 years old who had recovered from COVID-19. The chain combines TRBV5-6 with TRBJ2-5; weak D call: TRBD1 (5 bases). The material sequenced was peripheral blood. The CDR3 region has the DNA TGTGCCAGCAGCCCGAGGTGGGGCGCGGAGACCCAGTACTTC. It translates to CASSPRWGAETQYF.